These 18 T cell receptor beta chains were all obtained from the same sample, sequenced in a study of cytomegalovirus exposure and HLA in healthy donors. The PCR ran on 60 Vbeta and 13 Jbeta primers. Profiling relied on immunoSEQ multiplex PCR, and the TCRdb table lists in-frame clones only, not all of them. The table lists 210,000 or so clones, around four fifths of them singletons. The specimen sequenced was PBMCs. These receptors were obtained from a boy aged 2 to 9 in good health and CMV-seronegative.

This clone was observed a few times. This chain links TRBV4-2 with TRBJ1-4; perhaps TRBD1 as D (6 bases). V dropped 3 bases and J dropped 11 bases, with 22 bases sitting between them. CDR1 and CDR2 from the germline V gene are LGHNA and YNFKEQ. This CDR3 is 16 amino acids long. The CDR3 region has the DNA TGTGCCAGCAGCCACGATAGACAGGTCCCCTTGGGTAAACTGTTTTTT. Protein product: CASSHDRQVPLGKLFF.

This clone was picked up a small number of times. V gene TRBV5-6 combines with J gene TRBJ2-7, with TRBD1 matching 9 bases. The CDR3 length is 13 residues. CDR1 and CDR2 from the germline V gene are SGHDT and YYEEEE. The J segment lost 5 bases and the V segment lost 2 bases, leaving 2 bases of the junction unmatched. The CDR3 loop reads CASSLQGADEQYF. The CDR3 DNA is TGTGCCAGCAGCTTACAGGGGGCGGACGAGCAGTACTTC.

V is TRBV7-8 and J is TRBJ2-1; D is possibly TRBD1 (5 bases). V was pared by 1 base and J by 3 bases, with 16 bases between. Germline V gives CDR1 SGHVS, CDR2 FQNEAQ. The CDR3 consists of 17 residues. The CDR3 coding sequence is TGTGCCAGCAGCTTAGTGATAGGACGGACAATCTACAATGAGCAGTTCTTC. Translated, it gives CASSLVIGRTIYNEQFF.

A remark on this clone: Other DNA sequences in the sample encode the same CDR3. The chain uses TRBV19 and TRBJ1-1; possible D gene TRBD1, 5 bases. The CDR3 extends over 12 amino acids. The germline CDR1 and CDR2 sequences are LNHDA and SQIVND (reference sequence). V was trimmed by 8 bases and J by 5 bases, leaving 12 bases between them. This chain's CDR3 is CASSQGWTEAFF. The CDR3 region has the DNA TGTGCCAGTTCTCAGGGTTGGACTGAAGCTTTCTTT.

This rearrangement joins TRBV19 to TRBJ1-5, with a weak D call TRBD1 (6 bases). Germline V gene data show CDR1 as LNHDA and CDR2 as SQIVND (reference sequence). The V gene lost 9 bases and the J gene lost 5 bases, with 14 bases spanning the gap. CDR3 size: 13 residues. CDR3 residues: CASGWGGDQPQHF. The CDR3 region has the DNA TGTGCCAGCGGGTGGGGGGGCGATCAGCCCCAGCATTTT. The whole variable domain, filled in from reference TRBV19 and TRBJ1-5, reads DGGITQSPKYLFRKEGQNVTLSCEQNLNHDAMYWYRQDPGQGLRLIYYSQIVNDFQKGDIAEGYSVSREKKESFPLTVTSAQKNPTAFYLCASGWGGDQPQHFGDGTRLSIL.

V and J are TRBV7-8 and TRBJ2-3, with a weak D call TRBD2 (5 bases). CDR1 SGHVS and CDR2 FQNEAQ come from the germline V gene. V was cut by 5 bases and J by 4 bases, with 7 bases left in between. This CDR3 region has 12 residues. CDR3 loop: CASSPSSDTQYF. CDR3 DNA: TGTGCCAGCAGCCCTAGCTCAGATACGCAGTATTTT.

This clone was picked up one time. V and J are TRBV5-1 and TRBJ2-7, with 10 bases lining up with TRBD2. The V segment lost 4 bases and the J segment 2 bases; nucleotides outside the gene matches: 6. CDR3 length: 15 amino acids. Per germline, CDR1 SGHRS and CDR2 YFSETQ. DNA for the CDR3: TGCGCCAGCAGCCCGTCTAGCGGGGGAGCCTACGAGCAGTACTTC. Amino acid sequence: CASSPSSGGAYEQYF. Drawing the rest from reference TRBV5-1 and TRBJ2-7, the complete variable domain is KAGVTQTPRYLIKTRGQQVTLSCSPISGHRSVSWYQQTPGQGLQFLFEYFSETQRNKGNFPGRFSGRQFSNSRSEMNVSTLELGDSALYLCASSPSSGGAYEQYFGPGTRLTVT.

The sample holds one count of this clone. The chain couples TRBV4-1 to TRBJ1-2, with D possibly being TRBD1 (5 bases). This CDR3 region has 14 residues. Germline assignment: CDR1 MGHRA and CDR2 YSYEKL. V shed 0 bases and J shed 5 bases, with 10 bases lying between them. CDR3 in amino acids: CASSQEAQGYGYTF. CDR3 nucleotides: TGCGCCAGCAGCCAAGAAGCCCAGGGTTATGGCTACACCTTC.

This rearrangement joins TRBV6-5 to TRBJ2-7, with 8 positions matching TRBD2. The V gene's germline CDR1 is MNHEY and CDR2 SVGAGI. This CDR3 contains 14 residues. After removal of 4 bases from V and 4 bases from J, the junction contained 6 bases not matched to a gene. This CDR3 is CASSFSGGEYEQYF. Written as DNA, the CDR3 is TGTGCCAGCAGTTTCTCGGGGGGGGAATACGAGCAGTACTTC.

This clone was found once. The rearrangement joins TRBV30 to TRBJ2-1; 8 bases align to TRBD2. Germline V gene lookup returns CDR1 GTSNPN and CDR2 SVGIG (reference sequence). Trimming removed 1 base from V and 8 bases from J; junction bases left unmatched: 10. The CDR3 spans 15 residues. The CDR3 sequence: CAWSAISGRGDEQFF. DNA for the CDR3: TGTGCCTGGAGTGCGATTAGCGGGCGGGGGGATGAGCAGTTCTTC.

A single count supports this clone. This chain links TRBV7-6 with TRBJ1-5, with 7 bases identical to TRBD1. In germline, CDR1 is SGHVS, CDR2 FNYEAQ. V dropped 5 bases and J dropped 5; count of bases not matched to a gene: 3. The CDR3 runs to 13 residues. The CDR3 loop reads CASSPQGDQPQHF. The CDR3 coding sequence is TGTGCCAGCAGCCCTCAGGGGGATCAGCCCCAGCATTTT.

The V gene is TRBV2, the J gene TRBJ2-5; 8 positions match TRBD1. The DNA end favors TRBJ2-7, so the J call may be wrong. Per the germline V gene, CDR1 is SNHLY and CDR2 is FYNNEI. This CDR3 has 15 amino acids. CDR3 protein: CASRIGQGSSYEQYF. CDR3 coding DNA: TGTGCCAGCAGGATCGGACAGGGAAGCTCCTACGAGCAGTACTTC.

V and J are TRBV7-9 and TRBJ1-5, with 9 positions matching TRBD1. Germline V gene lookup returns CDR1 SEHNR and CDR2 FQNEAQ (reference sequence). The V segment lost 5 bases and the J segment 8 bases; nucleotides outside the gene matches: 13. This CDR3 comprises 16 residues. In DNA, the CDR3 is TGTGCCAGCAGCCCCGGGGGGCAGGGACAGGGTGAGCCCCAGCATTTT. Its protein product is CASSPGGQGQGEPQHF. Using reference TRBV7-9 and TRBJ1-5 for the parts outside the CDR3, the full variable domain is DTGVSQNPRHKITKRGQNVTFRCDPISEHNRLYWYRQTLGQGPEFLTYFQNEAQLEKSRLLSDRFSAERPKGSFSTLEIQRTEQGDSAMYLCASSPGGQGQGEPQHFGDGTRLSIL.

V is TRBV28 and J is TRBJ2-7; 8 bases are shared with TRBD1. The CDR3 runs to 12 residues. The V gene end was trimmed by 5 bases and the J gene end by 7 bases; junction bases not matched to a gene: 4. Germline V gives CDR1 MDHEN, CDR2 SYDVKM. In nucleotides, the CDR3 is TGTGCCAGCAGTCTCCGGGACAGGGAGCAGTACTTC. Amino acids: CASSLRDREQYF.

This clone was recorded a few times. The chain employs TRBV4-2 and TRBJ2-3; 10 bases match TRBD2. V lost 0 bases and J lost 1; bases outside the gene matches: 1. Germline assignment: CDR1 LGHNA and CDR2 YNFKEQ. The CDR3 consists of 16 residues. The CDR3 DNA sequence: TGTGCCAGCAGCCAAGAAAGCGGGGGGGGCACAGATACGCAGTATTTT. This sequence encodes CASSQESGGGTDTQYF.

The J gene is TRBJ1-2, the V gene TRBV29-1, with D possibly being TRBD1 (5 bases). The CDR3 has 13 amino acids. CDR1 SQVTM and CDR2 ANQGSEA come from the germline V gene. The CDR3: CMGTQGRDYGYTF. For the CDR3, the DNA is TGCATGGGCACTCAGGGTCGCGACTATGGCTACACCTTC. The complete variable domain, with remaining parts taken from reference TRBV29-1 and TRBJ1-2, reads SAVISQKPSRDICQRGTSLTIQCQVDSQVTMMFWYRQQPGQSLTLIATANQGSEATYESGFVIDKFPISRPNLTFSTLTVSNMSPEDSSIYLCMGTQGRDYGYTFGSGTRLTVV.

V is TRBV7-9 and J is TRBJ2-7, with 16 bases matching TRBD2. The CDR3 length is 17 residues. The V segment lost 6 bases and the J segment 5 bases; nucleotides outside the gene matches: 10. In germline, CDR1 is SEHNR, CDR2 FQNEAQ (reference sequence). The CDR3 sequence: CASSFPGLAGGPHEQYF. The CDR3 nucleotides are TGTGCCAGCAGTTTCCCGGGACTAGCGGGAGGGCCGCACGAGCAGTACTTC.

The chain combines TRBV2 with TRBJ2-4, with 8 bases identical to TRBD2. The CDR3 contains 14 residues. Germline V gene data show CDR1 as SNHLY and CDR2 as FYNNEI. V trimming: 4 bases; J trimming: 1 base; junction bases outside the gene matches: 0. In DNA form, the CDR3 reads TGTGCCAGCAGTGGGACTAGCGCCAAAAACATTCAGTACTTC. Protein sequence: CASSGTSAKNIQYF.